What follows describes a single T cell receptor beta chain. Its antigen is unknown. The PCR used 60 Vbeta and 13 Jbeta primers. The protocol was immunoSEQ multiplex PCR, while the TCRdb copy is restricted to in-frame clones and leaves out a portion. The data contain about 160,000 clones, about 84% of them singletons. The data belong to a study of cytomegalovirus exposure and HLA in healthy donors. Study results and limitations: It was reported in a later analysis that an Asian-associated ancestry cluster showed fewer N-insertions than the roughly 620-donor mean. CMV serostatus was the sole immune exposure information available.

The TCR sequence derives from a man in his fifties or sixties in good health and CMV-seropositive. The sequencing sample was made of PBMCs.

The CDR3 loop is CASSPQIGSGETQYF. The CDR3 region has the DNA TGTGCCAGCAGCCCCCAGATTGGAAGCGGAGAGACCCAGTACTTC. J is TRBJ2-5 and V is TRBV9, with D possibly matching TRBD2 (5 bases). Trimming left V 4 bases short and J 4 bases short, with 17 bases between. CDR1 and CDR2 (germline): SGDLS, YYNGEE. The CDR3 spans 15 residues.